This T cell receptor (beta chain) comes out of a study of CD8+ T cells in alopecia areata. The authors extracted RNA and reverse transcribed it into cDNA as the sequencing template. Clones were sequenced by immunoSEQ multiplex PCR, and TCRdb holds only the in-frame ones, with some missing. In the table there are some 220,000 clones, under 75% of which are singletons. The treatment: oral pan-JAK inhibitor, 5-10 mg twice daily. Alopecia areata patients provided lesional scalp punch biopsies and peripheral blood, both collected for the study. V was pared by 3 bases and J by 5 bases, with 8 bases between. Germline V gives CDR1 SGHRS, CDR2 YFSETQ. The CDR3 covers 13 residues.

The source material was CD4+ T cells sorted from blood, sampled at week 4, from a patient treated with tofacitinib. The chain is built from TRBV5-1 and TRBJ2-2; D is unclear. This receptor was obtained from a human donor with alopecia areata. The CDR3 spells CASSWAETGELFF. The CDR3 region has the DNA TGCGCCAGCAGCTGGGCGGAGACCGGGGAGCTGTTTTTT.